The 8 T cell receptor beta chains in this list originate from one sample, sequenced in a study of blood T cells in healthy people across ages. Primed by a sample-barcoded 5' primer and a J-beta primer mix, a second PCR proceeded for about 6 to 12 cycles. Using its own MiXCR run on the 5' RACE reads, TCRdb lists one record per CDR3 protein. The table has about 1.4 million distinct CDR3 sequences, 55% to 75% seen once; the top ten hold 6.7%. Sequencing was performed on blood. All receptors come from a man younger than 35 in good health.

On this clonotype itself: The junction departs from the called germline gene at one end, perhaps through a read error. This chain uses TRBV4-3 with TRBJ2-3; tentative D call: TRBD2 (6 bases). Germline CDR1 reads LGHNA; CDR2 reads YSLEER. CDR3 length: 13 amino acids. The CDR3 DNA reads as TGTGCCAGCAGTCGCGGGACCACAGATACGCAGTATTTT. It yields the protein CASSRGTTDTQYF.

A few counts support this clonotype. The rearrangement uses TRBV20-1 and TRBJ1-5; D uncertain. Germline lookup yields CDR1 DFQATT and CDR2 SNEGSKA (reference sequence). Trimming removed 1 base from V and 3 bases from J, with 7 bases in between. The CDR3 extends over 13 amino acids. CDR3 DNA sequence: TGCAGTGCTAGAGGACGGTACAATCAGCCCCAGCATTTT. It yields the protein CSARGRYNQPQHF.

V usage is TRBV7-9 and J usage is TRBJ2-3; D assignment may be TRBD1 or TRBD2 (5 bases each). V lost 6 bases and J lost 2, with 21 bases in between. CDR1 and CDR2 (germline): SEHNR, FQNEAQ (reference sequence). CDR3 length equals 17 residues. For the CDR3, the DNA is TGTGCCAGCAGTTTCGGGGCGGTGGATGCCCCCACAGATACGCAGTATTTT. It encodes CASSFGAVDAPTDTQYF. Looking up the rest from reference TRBV7-9 and TRBJ2-3 gives the full variable domain: DTGVSQNPRHKITKRGQNVTFRCDPISEHNRLYWYRQTLGQGPEFLTYFQNEAQLEKSRLLSDRFSAERPKGSFSTLEIQRTEQGDSAMYLCASSFGAVDAPTDTQYFGPGTRLTVL.

This sequence joins TRBV11-2 and TRBJ1-1; D is ambiguous. Germline V gene lookup returns CDR1 SGHAT and CDR2 FQNNGV. The V and J ends lost 1 base and 9 bases respectively, with 12 bases between them. CDR3 size: 13 residues. CDR3 protein: CASSLGAARKAFF. The CDR3 nucleotides read TGTGCCAGCAGCTTAGGGGCGGCCCGCAAAGCTTTCTTT.

CDR3 region: CSALPGTGGPQETQYF. The DNA for the CDR3 is TGCAGTGCTTTGCCAGGGACAGGGGGACCCCAAGAGACCCAGTACTTC. The gene calls are TRBV20-1 and TRBJ2-5, with 11 bases fitting TRBD1. Trimming at V came to 5 bases and at J to 1 base, leaving 9 bases not matched to a gene. CDR1 is DFQATT and CDR2 is SNEGSKA in the germline V gene (reference sequence). This CDR3 is 16 amino acids long.

The chain uses TRBV11-2 and TRBJ2-7; 13 bases match TRBD2. The V gene end was trimmed by 5 bases and the J gene end by 4 bases; junction bases not matched to a gene: 5. CDR3 length: 15 amino acids. Germline CDR1 and CDR2: SGHAT and FQNNGV. The CDR3 is CASSPGLAGRYEQYF. The DNA for the CDR3 is TGTGCCAGCAGCCCGGGACTAGCGGGAAGGTACGAGCAGTACTTC.

The chain couples TRBV4-1 to TRBJ1-6; a possible D gene is TRBD1 (6 bases). The CDR3 contains 17 residues. The germline V gene has CDR1 MGHRA and CDR2 YSYEKL. V dropped 1 base and J dropped 7 bases, with 17 bases sitting between them. The CDR3 protein is CASSQAPGHHLNSPLHF. DNA for the CDR3: TGCGCCAGCAGCCAAGCCCCGGGACACCACCTCAATTCACCCCTCCACTTT.

The rearrangement joins TRBV6-6 to TRBJ2-7; 9 nucleotides agree with TRBD1. The CDR3 loop spans 17 amino acids. Losses at the gene ends were 1 base for V and 2 bases for J; bases not matched to a gene: 9. Germline lookup yields CDR1 MNHNY and CDR2 SVGAGI (reference sequence). Written as DNA, the CDR3 is TGTGCCAGCAGTTACTTACTTACAGGGGGCCGTGCCTACGAGCAGTACTTC. Its protein is CASSYLLTGGRAYEQYF.